The clone carrying this TCR beta chain was counted between two and nine times. Its specificity is unknown. TCRdb re-analysed the 5' RACE reads in MiXCR, keeping a single row per CDR3 protein. The sample has under 300,000 distinct CDR3 sequences, approximately 11% seen once. The data belong to a study of identical twins. V was pared by 3 bases and J by 0 bases, with 1 base of the junction left unmatched. Germline V gives CDR1 SQVTM, CDR2 ANQGSEA. CDR3 length: 13 amino acids. General study points: A partial confounding effect on zero-insertion analyses could come from invariant MAIT and iNKT cells.

The data were also submitted as part of a second study, on yellow fever vaccine responses in identical twins.

This sequence joins TRBV29-1 and TRBJ2-5, with 7 bases matching TRBD1. The sequenced sample was memory (CD45RO+) T cells sorted from blood. The sequence came from a woman aged 18-29 years in good health. The CDR3 loop is CSVEDRYQETQYF. CDR3 DNA: TGCAGCGTTGAGGACAGGTACCAAGAGACCCAGTACTTC.